These T cell receptor beta chains were read from a single sample in a study of identical twins. MiXCR, run by TCRdb on the 5' RACE reads, gives a single entry per CDR3 protein. The sample holds about 720,000 distinct CDR3 sequences; over 8.5% are singletons and the top ten take around 0.95%. These data were also reused for a study on yellow fever vaccine responses in identical twins.

Sequencing was done on a sample of PBMCs. These TCRs come from a woman younger than 35 in good health. Each CDR3 is given with its conserved first and last residue. D genes are given only for firm matches. Rows give clone size only sometimes, using once, few, many, or a class for an expanded clone.

v_call	j_call	d_call	clone_size	cdr3_nt	cdr3_aa
TRBV4-2	TRBJ2-1	-	many	TGTGCCAGCAGCCAGGAGCGGGTCTCCTACAATGAGCAGTTCTTC	CASSQERVSYNEQFF
TRBV20-1	TRBJ2-5	-	few	TGCAGTGCTAGAGGAGGGAAAAGAGAGACCCAGTACTTC	CSARGGKRETQYF
TRBV5-1	TRBJ2-1	-	-	TGCGCCAGTCGACAGGACCTCTACAATGAGCAGTTCTTC	CASRQDLYNEQFF
TRBV28	TRBJ2-7	-	many	TGTGCCAGCAGTTTGCCAAAGGGGGTATTCAACGAGCAGTACTTC	CASSLPKGVFNEQYF
TRBV7-9	TRBJ2-7	TRBD2	few	TGTGCCAGCAGCTCCTTAGCGGGAGGGGACTACGAGCAGTACTTC	CASSSLAGGDYEQYF
TRBV7-2	TRBJ1-5	TRBD1	-	TGTGCCAGCAGCCAAGCCAGGGGGCCTCAGCCCCAGCATTTT	CASSQARGPQPQHF
TRBV12-3/TRBV12-4	TRBJ2-1	-	many	TGTGCCAACAGGGCGGCTACCGGATTCAATGAGCAGTTCTTC	CANRAATGFNEQFF
TRBV27	TRBJ2-3	-	few	TGTGCCAGCAGTTTATCCAGGGGTCCAGATACGCAGTATTTT	CASSLSRGPDTQYF
TRBV6-5	TRBJ2-1	TRBD2	few	TGTGCCAGCAGTTCCATAGCGGGGGCCCGTTCCTTC	CASSSIAGARSF
TRBV27	TRBJ2-3	-	few	TGTGCCAGCAGTTTATTGATATTGGGGGGACTCACAGATACGCAGTATTTT	CASSLLILGGLTDTQYF
TRBV20-1	TRBJ2-7	-	few	TGCAGTGCTAGAGGGCCCGGGGGTGCCGTCTACGAGCAGTACTTC	CSARGPGGAVYEQYF
TRBV24-1	TRBJ2-1	TRBD2	few	TGTGCCACCAGTGATTTGGTAGCTAGCGGGAGTGATGAGCAGTTCTTC	CATSDLVASGSDEQFF
TRBV27	TRBJ2-7	-	many	TGTGCCAGCAGTTTATCAATCGTAACCTACGAGCAGTACTTC	CASSLSIVTYEQYF
TRBV15	TRBJ1-1	-	few	TGTGCCACCAGGGAATGGAGCACTGAAGCTTTCTTT	CATREWSTEAFF
TRBV5-1	TRBJ2-1	-	-	TGCGCCAGCAGCCCCGACCATTACAATGAGCAGTTCTTC	CASSPDHYNEQFF
TRBV29-1	TRBJ2-7	-	many	TGCAGCGTCCGACGGGGGACCTACGAGCAGTACTTC	CSVRRGTYEQYF
TRBV11-2	TRBJ2-5	-	-	TGTGCCAGCAGCTTACCGGCGGCAGTAGGGGTAGAGACCCAGTACTTC	CASSLPAAVGVETQYF
TRBV18	TRBJ2-1	TRBD2	many	TGTGCCAGCTCACTTAGCGGGAGGTCGGATGAGCAGTTCTTC	CASSLSGRSDEQFF
TRBV5-5	TRBJ2-3	-	many	TGTGCCAGCAGTCTGGTCCAGGTCACAGATACGCAGTATTTT	CASSLVQVTDTQYF
TRBV6-1	TRBJ2-7	-	-	TGTGCCAGCAGTCCATCAGGAAGCCCATACATCTACGAGCAGTACTTC	CASSPSGSPYIYEQYF
TRBV10-3	TRBJ2-7	TRBD2	many	TGTGCCATCAGTGCGGCTAGCGGGAGCTACGAGCAGTACTTC	CAISAASGSYEQYF
TRBV7-9	TRBJ2-1	TRBD1	few	TGTGCCAGCAGCTTTTTTCGACAGGGGCAGAGCAATGAGCAGTTCTTC	CASSFFRQGQSNEQFF
TRBV7-9	TRBJ2-2	-	-	TGTGCCAGCAGCCCGACCCGGGACACCGGGGAGCTGTTTTTT	CASSPTRDTGELFF
TRBV28	TRBJ1-4	-	-	TGTGCCAGCAGCTCCGCTTGGACTAATGAAAAACTGTTTTTT	CASSSAWTNEKLFF
TRBV5-6	TRBJ2-2	-	-	TGTGCCAGCAGCCCCGGGGTCAGCGCGAACACCGGGGAGCTGTTTTTT	CASSPGVSANTGELFF
TRBV12-3/TRBV12-4	TRBJ1-2	-	many	TGTGCCAGCAGTTTAGGGGGTACCGGCTACACCTTC	CASSLGGTGYTF
TRBV20-1	TRBJ2-7	TRBD1	few	TGCAGTGCTAGGGGACAGTTAACCTACGAGCAGTACTTC	CSARGQLTYEQYF
TRBV5-1	TRBJ2-5	-	few	TGCGCCAGCGGGGCATGGGAGACCCAGTACTTC	CASGAWETQYF
TRBV2	TRBJ2-1	-	-	TGTGCCAGCAGACCGGGGGCCGCAAGTAATGAGCAGTTCTTC	CASRPGAASNEQFF
TRBV3-1	TRBJ2-1	-	few	TGTGCCAGCAGCCAAGTCCAGCAGGGACCCTACAATGAGCAGTTCTTC	CASSQVQQGPYNEQFF
TRBV6-2/TRBV6-3	TRBJ1-1	-	-	TGTGCCAGCAGAGTGGTGAGTGAAGCAGCTTTCTTT	CASRVVSEAAFF
TRBV27	TRBJ2-1	TRBD1	many	TGTGCCAGCAGTGCGGGGACAGGGAGTTACAATGAGCAGTTCTTC	CASSAGTGSYNEQFF
TRBV7-7	TRBJ2-2	TRBD1	-	TGTGCTAGCAGCCCGGGACAGACACACACCGGGGAGCTGTTTTTT	CASSPGQTHTGELFF
TRBV6-1	TRBJ2-5	-	-	TGTGCCAGCAGCAGCTATGAGGGGAGGCAGACCCAGTACTTC	CASSSYEGRQTQYF
TRBV5-1	TRBJ1-3	TRBD1	many	TGCGCCAGCAGCCCCAATCCATCCGGGACAGGTGGAAACACCATATATTTT	CASSPNPSGTGGNTIYF
TRBV27	TRBJ1-2	-	many	TGTGCCAGCAGTTTAAGCAGGGGCTATGGCTACACCTTC	CASSLSRGYGYTF
TRBV12-3/TRBV12-4	TRBJ1-1	TRBD1	few	TGTGCCAGCAGTTTCCAGGGGGTACGATACACTGAAGCTTTCTTT	CASSFQGVRYTEAFF
TRBV2	TRBJ2-1	TRBD2	-	TGTGCCACTCACACGAGCGGGGGGGACAATGAGCAGTTCTTC	CATHTSGGDNEQFF
TRBV5-1	TRBJ2-3	TRBD2	few	TGCGCCAGCAGCTTGAGCGGGACTAGCGTCGATACGCAGTATTTT	CASSLSGTSVDTQYF
TRBV20-1	TRBJ2-2	-	-	TGCAGTGCTAGGACGGGACGGAACACCGGGGAGCTGTTTTTT	CSARTGRNTGELFF
TRBV3-1	TRBJ2-7	-	few	TGTGCCAGCAGTCCCAGATCCAATCGACAGGACGAGCAGTACTTC	CASSPRSNRQDEQYF
TRBV6-2/TRBV6-3	TRBJ2-7	TRBD2	few	TGTGCCGGGGGACTAGCGGTAGGCGAGCAGTACTTC	CAGGLAVGEQYF
TRBV5-1	TRBJ2-1	TRBD2	-	TGCGCCAGCAGCTGGCTAGCGGGAGTGGGGTACAATGTGCAGTTCTTC	CASSWLAGVGYNVQFF
TRBV4-1	TRBJ2-5	-	many	TGCGCCAGCAGCCATCCCGGGATAGCGGTAAACCAAGAGACCCAGTACTTC	CASSHPGIAVNQETQYF
TRBV20-1	TRBJ2-1	TRBD1	few	TGCAGTGCTAGAGGACAGGGTGGCTCCTACAATGAGCAGTTCTTC	CSARGQGGSYNEQFF
TRBV4-3	TRBJ2-1	-	few	TGCGCCAGCAGCCAAGCTAGCCTTACCTACAATGAGCAGTTCTTC	CASSQASLTYNEQFF
TRBV6-2/TRBV6-3	TRBJ2-1	TRBD1	many	TGTGCCAGCAGTTACTCCCCGACAGGGATGAGGGATGAGCAGTTCTTC	CASSYSPTGMRDEQFF
TRBV7-2	TRBJ1-5	-	-	TGTGCCAGCAGCCCCCGCCCACAGGGATCAGGACAGCCCCAGCATTTT	CASSPRPQGSGQPQHF
TRBV16	TRBJ2-1	-	many	TGTGCCAGCAGCCAGCCGGGCTTCGGCATGGGCTCCTACAATGAGCAGTTCTTC	CASSQPGFGMGSYNEQFF
TRBV7-2	TRBJ1-5	-	-	TGTGCCAGCAGCTTCTCGGGGAGGAGCAATCAGCCCCAGCATTTT	CASSFSGRSNQPQHF
TRBV13	TRBJ2-1	-	many	TGTGCCAGCAACCAAGCACTAGTAGATGGTTACAATGAGCAGTTCTTC	CASNQALVDGYNEQFF
TRBV28	TRBJ2-5	-	few	TGTGCCACTAAACGCCCACAAGAGACCCAGTACTTC	CATKRPQETQYF
TRBV29-1	TRBJ1-3	TRBD1	many	TGCAGCGTCCAAGACAGGGTATCTGGAAACACCATATATTTT	CSVQDRVSGNTIYF
TRBV11-2	TRBJ2-1	TRBD2	-	TGTGCCAGCAGCTTAGGGAGTGAAGCGGGGGGCCCGAAAGGCCGTTACAATGAGCAGTTCTTC	CASSLGSEAGGPKGRYNEQFF
TRBV5-1	TRBJ2-3	TRBD2	many	TGCGCCAGCAGCTTGGATTCTAGCGGGAGCACAGATACGCAGTATTTT	CASSLDSSGSTDTQYF